The clone carrying this T cell receptor (beta chain) was seen a few times. This entry comes from a study of cytomegalovirus exposure and HLA in healthy donors. The germline gives CDR1 MGHRA, CDR2 YSYEKL. Trimming took 4 bases from V and 3 from J, leaving 9 bases between them. The CDR3 contains 14 residues. Primers included in the PCR were 60 Vbeta and 13 Jbeta primers. TCRdb keeps only in-frame clones here, not all; method: immunoSEQ multiplex PCR. The data contain over 100,000 clones, approximately 70% of them singletons. The receptor's source is a woman between 65 and 79 years old in good health and CMV-seropositive. The rearrangement uses TRBV4-1 and TRBJ1-4; the D is unclear. Sequenced: PBMCs. The CDR3 loop is CASSPEEANEKLFF. The CDR3 DNA follows: TGCGCCAGCAGCCCCGAGGAGGCTAATGAAAAACTGTTTTTT.